The T cell receptor beta chain described here comes from a study of blood T cell repertoires in COVID-19. For the study at large: The United States, Italy and Spain supplied acute and convalescent COVID-19 samples.

This CDR3 is 16 amino acids long. Per germline, CDR1 SGHDT and CDR2 YYEEEE. Unmatched junction bases numbered 5, after V lost 4 bases and J lost 1 base. As originally analysed: Estimation of nucleated cell counts relied on the amplification of reference gene primers. Assay: immunoSEQ multiplex PCR; the TCRdb copy retains only in-frame clones and omits some. V, J and clone size are taken as reported in that table, and D and trimming were inferred from the DNA itself. The data contain roughly 62,000 clones, approximately 84% of them singletons. Material: peripheral blood. The source is a man aged 55 to 70 with acute or convalescent COVID-19. The V call is TRBV5-6, the J call TRBJ2-6, with 7 nucleotides matching TRBD1. The chain's CDR3 is CASSGPQGSGANVLTF. Here the CDR3 DNA reads TGTGCCAGCAGCGGGCCACAGGGGTCTGGGGCCAACGTCCTGACTTTC.